This TCR beta chain is from a study of cytomegalovirus exposure and HLA in healthy donors. Study conclusions and caveats: Rare sequences made up most TCRs, while some public TCRs were found in many donors.

CDR3 length: 14 amino acids. Germline CDR1 KGHSH, CDR2 LQKENI. The J segment lost 5 bases and the V segment lost 2 bases, leaving 6 bases of the junction unmatched. This clone has only one observation. Its target is not known. The PCR made use of 60 Vbeta and 13 Jbeta primers. Here immunoSEQ multiplex PCR was the method, and the copy in TCRdb shows in-frame clones only, minus some. The repertoire includes fewer than 110,000 clones, about four fifths of them detected once, and about 1.9% sits in the top ten. This receptor was obtained from a woman in her 40s in good health and CMV-seronegative. Sequenced input: PBMCs. The chain has TRBV18 and TRBJ2-7; 7 nucleotides line up with TRBD1. Here the CDR3 reads CASSPSGQSHEQYF. In nucleotides, the CDR3 is TGTGCCAGCTCACCATCGGGACAGTCCCACGAGCAGTACTTC.